This is a list of T cell receptor beta chains from one sample in a study of T cells in Graves' hyperthyroidism and ophthalmopathy. TCRdb itself ran the multiplex PCR reads through MiXCR, one entry per CDR3 protein. The sample records approximately 260,000 distinct CDR3 sequences, about 16% being singletons. The sample consisted of blood. These TCRs come from a woman aged 45-65 years with Graves' hyperthyroidism that later progressed to Graves' ophthalmopathy. CDR3s include the opening cysteine and the closing phenylalanine or tryptophan. The D gene is left open where the match is weak. Clone size is not always given. Where it is, it says once, few, many or a class for expanded clones.

>TRBV6-2/TRBV6-3|NA|once|TRBJ2-1
TGTGCCAGCAGTGGGGCCCTGCTTACAATTGATGAGCAGTTCTTC
CASSGALLTIDEQFF
>TRBV20-1|NA|many|TRBJ1-5
TGCAGTGCCCTTACCCGGCGGCACTATCAGCCCCAGCATTTT
CSALTRRHYQPQHF
>TRBV29-1|NA|NA|TRBJ1-2
TGCAGCGTTGATATGGCCGGAGGAGGGAACTATGGCTACACCTTC
CSVDMAGGGNYGYTF
>TRBV9|TRBD2|few|TRBJ2-5
TGTGCCAGCAGCTCAAACCTGTGGGGGACTAGCGGAGAGACCCAGTACTTC
CASSSNLWGTSGETQYF
>TRBV5-1|NA|many|TRBJ1-5
TGCGCCAGCAGCTTGGGGACACAGCAGCCCCAGCATTTT
CASSLGTQQPQHF
>TRBV12-3/TRBV12-4|NA|many|TRBJ1-5
TGTGCCAGCAAGACATCTGCCAGCAATCAGCCCCAGCATTTT
CASKTSASNQPQHF
>TRBV29-1|NA|many|TRBJ2-3
TGCAGCGTTAAGCCGGAAGGGACAGATACGCAGTATTTT
CSVKPEGTDTQYF
>TRBV2|TRBD1|many|TRBJ2-1
TGTGCCAGCAGGGGACAGGGGTTCGATGAGCAGTTCTTC
CASRGQGFDEQFF
>TRBV2|NA|many|TRBJ2-5
TGTGCCAGCAGTGCGGGAGAAGGGGAGACCCAGTACTTC
CASSAGEGETQYF
>TRBV2|TRBD1|many|TRBJ2-3
TGTGCCAGCAAAATGACAGGGGTTCAAGCGCAGTATTTT
CASKMTGVQAQYF
>TRBV12-3/TRBV12-4|NA|many|TRBJ1-1
TGTGCCAGCAGCCGACAGATGGTGACTGAAGCTTTCTTT
CASSRQMVTEAFF
>TRBV28|TRBD1|NA|TRBJ2-5
TGTGCCAGCAGAGGACAGGGCCGAGAGACCCAGTACTTC
CASRGQGRETQYF
>TRBV5-1|NA|many|TRBJ2-5
TGCGCCAGCAGCTTGGAACAAGAGACCCAGTACTTC
CASSLEQETQYF
>TRBV6-1|TRBD2|many|TRBJ2-5
TGTGCCAGCAGTTTTTATAGCGGGAGGGCCACGGCAGAGACCCAGTACTTC
CASSFYSGRATAETQYF
>TRBV5-1|TRBD2|many|TRBJ2-7
TGCGCCAGCAGCTCGATAGCGGGAGAATACGAGCAGTACTTC
CASSSIAGEYEQYF
>TRBV5-1|NA|many|TRBJ2-7
TGCGCCAGCAGCTTGGGGCAGGAAGTAGGCTACGAGCAGTACTTC
CASSLGQEVGYEQYF
>TRBV28|TRBD2|many|TRBJ2-1
TGTGCCAGCAGTAGCCAGGGGGCGGCTAGCGGGAGCATTCATCCTGTTCGGTCCTACAATGAGCAGTTCTTC
CASSSQGAASGSIHPVRSYNEQFF
>TRBV7-6|NA|few|TRBJ2-1
TGTGCCAGCAGCTCCTGGGGGTACGAGCAGTTCTTC
CASSSWGYEQFF
>TRBV28|TRBD1|NA|TRBJ2-1
TGTGCCAGCAGTCAGATCAGGGGGCTATATGAGCAGTTCTTC
CASSQIRGLYEQFF
>TRBV27|NA|NA|TRBJ2-2
TGTGCCAGCAGTTTTCAAGCGAGGTACACCGGGGAGCTGTTTTTT
CASSFQARYTGELFF
>TRBV11-2|TRBD1|many|TRBJ2-7
TGTGCCAGCAGCTTAGAACAGGGGACCAACTACGAGCAGTACTTC
CASSLEQGTNYEQYF
>TRBV30|NA|many|TRBJ1-6
TGTGCCTGGAGTATCCCCGGGGGAGAGAGTAATTCACCCCTCCACTTT
CAWSIPGGESNSPLHF
>TRBV2|NA|many|TRBJ2-2
TGTGCCAGCACCGAGGATTTAACCGGGGAGCTGTTTTTT
CASTEDLTGELFF
>TRBV3-1|NA|NA|TRBJ2-1
TGTGCCAGCAGCCAGGCCATTGAGCAGTTCTTC
CASSQAIEQFF
>TRBV19|NA|few|TRBJ2-3
TGTGCCAGTAGTGGTGACACCAGCACAGATACGCAGTATTTT
CASSGDTSTDTQYF
>TRBV20-1|NA|many|TRBJ2-3
NA
CSILGTDTQYF
>TRBV5-1|NA|many|TRBJ1-4
TGCGCCAGCAGCCCGATGCCTACAAGGACTAATGAAAAACTGTTTTTT
CASSPMPTRTNEKLFF
>TRBV5-1|NA|NA|TRBJ2-1
TGCGCCAGCAGCTTGGTACGGGGAGGCAATGAGCAGTTCTTC
CASSLVRGGNEQFF
>TRBV20-1|NA|few|TRBJ2-2
TGCAGTGCTACGCCGTTTGGGGGCGCGAACACCGGGGAGCTGTTTTTT
CSATPFGGANTGELFF
>TRBV13|TRBD2|NA|TRBJ2-3
TGTGCCAGCAGCTTACCCGGACTAGCGGGAGGGGTGGATACGCAGTATTTT
CASSLPGLAGGVDTQYF
>TRBV7-9|TRBD1|many|TRBJ1-1
TGTGCCAGCAGCCCTGGGGACAGGGGGAGCACTGAAGCTTTCTTT
CASSPGDRGSTEAFF
>TRBV24-1|TRBD2|many|TRBJ2-1
TGTGCCACCAGTGACTCCACGGGAGGGCCGGTCAATGAGCAGTTCTTC
CATSDSTGGPVNEQFF
>TRBV20-1|NA|NA|TRBJ2-5
TGCAGTGCCCCCGGGGGTCCGGAGACCCAGTACTTC
CSAPGGPETQYF
>TRBV5-1|NA|many|TRBJ2-7
TGCGCCATCCGCGTCACAGGCGGGCTTTCCGAGCAGTACTTC
CAIRVTGGLSEQYF
>TRBV28|NA|many|TRBJ1-2
TGTGCCAGCAGTTTTGTCCAGGGCGATGGCTACACCTTC
CASSFVQGDGYTF
>TRBV12-5|TRBD1|many|TRBJ1-2
TGTGCTAGTGGTCGGGACAGAATCAATGGCTACACCTTC
CASGRDRINGYTF